The rows below give T cell receptor beta chains drawn from one sample of a study of blood T cell repertoires in COVID-19. Repertoires were generated with immunoSEQ multiplex PCR, while TCRdb's copy carries only in-frame clones and drops some. The sample shows about 230,000 clones, roughly 79% of them seen only once. Material: peripheral blood. The receptor source for this set is a woman older than 75 with COVID-19, enrolled during active disease. Both conserved end residues are part of each CDR3. The D gene is left open where the match is weak. Some rows mark clone size as missing; the rest say once, few, many or name a class of expanded clone.

v_gene,j_gene,abundance,d_gene,CDR3nt,CDR3aa
TRBV7-9,TRBJ2-1,.,.,TGTGCCAGCAGCCTCCCCGGGGCAGGGGGGTATGAGCAGTTCTTC,CASSLPGAGGYEQFF
TRBV4-1,TRBJ1-2,.,.,TGCGCCAGCAGCCAAATTCCAGCAGGGCACTATGGCTACACCTTC,CASSQIPAGHYGYTF
TRBV7-8,TRBJ2-5,.,TRBD1,TGTGCCAGCAGCTTCCCTGTGGGCAGGGGCAGGGGGTTTGTGGAGACCCAGTACTTC,CASSFPVGRGRGFVETQYF
TRBV30,TRBJ1-1,.,.,TGTGCCTGGAGTCGGGGGACTGAAGCTTTCTTT,CAWSRGTEAFF
TRBV24-1,TRBJ2-1,.,TRBD2,TGTGCCACCAGTGATCGGGGGGGGACTAGCGGGAGAGGTGAGCAGTTCTTC,CATSDRGGTSGRGEQFF
TRBV28,TRBJ1-1,few,TRBD1,TGTGCCAGCAGTCCCCGGACAGGCAAGAACACTGAAGCTTTCTTT,CASSPRTGKNTEAFF
TRBV18,TRBJ2-5,.,.,TGTGCCAGCTCACCGGTTAGGGGGGAGACCCAGTACTTC,CASSPVRGETQYF
TRBV7-9,TRBJ1-2,.,TRBD1,TGTGCCAGCAGCTTAGGAGGCAAGAACAGGGGGGTTTCTAACTATGGCTACACCTTC,CASSLGGKNRGVSNYGYTF
TRBV6-5,TRBJ1-5,few,TRBD1,TGTGCCAGCAGTTCGCGGCAGGGGGCGAGTCAGCCCCAGCATTTT,CASSSRQGASQPQHF
TRBV28,TRBJ1-2,.,.,TGTGCCAGCAGGCCCGGGACATCTTCGCTTAACTATGGCTACACCTTC,CASRPGTSSLNYGYTF
TRBV6-1,TRBJ1-2,few,.,TGTGCCAGCAGTGAAAGCGGAGGGGATGGCTACACCTTC,CASSESGGDGYTF
TRBV2,TRBJ1-5,once,.,TGTGCCAGCAGTCAGATTATTGGTCAGCCCCAGCATTTT,CASSQIIGQPQHF
TRBV15,TRBJ2-2,.,.,TGTGCCACCAGCAGAGATGAGAGGGTCCGGACCGGGGAGCTGTTTTTT,CATSRDERVRTGELFF
TRBV6-5,TRBJ2-1,.,TRBD1,TGTGCCAGCAGGAGGACAGGGGTTTACAATGAGCAGTTCTTC,CASRRTGVYNEQFF
TRBV7-2,TRBJ2-5,once,.,TGTGCCAGCAGTAAATTAGGAGGGGGGGCGAGAGAGACCCAGTACTTC,CASSKLGGGARETQYF
TRBV5-4,TRBJ2-2,.,TRBD2,TGTGCCAGCACCCCCGTTAGCGGGAGTACAGTCGGGGAGCTGTTTTTT,CASTPVSGSTVGELFF
TRBV19,TRBJ1-2,.,TRBD1,TGTGCCAGTAGTGCCCTGACAGGGGATGGCTACACCTTC,CASSALTGDGYTF
TRBV7-9,TRBJ1-2,.,.,TGTGCCAGCAGCTCCGGACTCCTTAGTGCCTATGGCTACACCTTC,CASSSGLLSAYGYTF
TRBV5-1,TRBJ2-1,once,.,TGCGCCAGCAGCCCGGGACTGACTTCAAACAATGAGCAGTTCTTC,CASSPGLTSNNEQFF
TRBV14,TRBJ2-1,few,TRBD2,TGTGCCAGCAGCCAAAGGGGTAGCGGGGGCACCACCTACAATGAGCAGTTCTTC,CASSQRGSGGTTYNEQFF
TRBV5-1,TRBJ2-2,.,TRBD1,TGCGCCAGCAGCTCGACAGGGATCGCCGGGGAGCTGTTTTTT,CASSSTGIAGELFF
TRBV30,TRBJ1-1,.,.,TGTGCCTGGAGTGCACGGGGCACTGAAGCTTTCTTT,CAWSARGTEAFF
TRBV28,TRBJ2-1,.,.,TGTGCCAGCGGGGATAGCGGAAGCTCCTACAATGAGCAGTTCTTC,CASGDSGSSYNEQFF
TRBV7-8,TRBJ2-1,.,TRBD1,TGTGCCAGCAGCTTAGTAGGGACAGGGGGCAATGAGCAGTTCTTC,CASSLVGTGGNEQFF
TRBV5-1,TRBJ1-1,.,TRBD1,TGCGCCAGCAGCGCCGGGACAGGGGTTGGGACTGAAGCTTTCTTT,CASSAGTGVGTEAFF
TRBV2,TRBJ1-6,.,.,TGTGCCAGCAGTGACCCCAGGGGCCCTAATTCACCCCTCCACTTT,CASSDPRGPNSPLHF
TRBV5-4,TRBJ2-2,.,.,TGTGCCAGCAGCTACGCCAGGGGTACCGGGGAGCTGTTTTTT,CASSYARGTGELFF
TRBV30,TRBJ1-5,.,.,TGTGCCTGGAGTAGGGAGGGTGTGCAGCCCCAGCATTTT,CAWSREGVQPQHF
TRBV5-1,TRBJ1-1,few,.,TGCGCCAGCAAGGAGCGAACTGAAGCTTTCTTT,CASKERTEAFF
TRBV6-5,TRBJ2-7,.,.,TGTGCCAGCAGTTATTCCTCCGCCATCGCGGGCTACGAGCAGTACTTC,CASSYSSAIAGYEQYF
TRBV15,TRBJ2-7,once,.,TGTGCCACCAGCCCACCTCACCGGGGCTACGAGCAGTACTTC,CATSPPHRGYEQYF
TRBV6-6,TRBJ2-1,.,.,TGTGCCTCCAAACGGGAGATTGAGCAGTTCTTC,CASKREIEQFF
TRBV5-5,TRBJ1-1,.,.,TGTGCCAGCAGCCTCGTAGCAGGGAACCCTGAAGCTTTCTTT,CASSLVAGNPEAFF